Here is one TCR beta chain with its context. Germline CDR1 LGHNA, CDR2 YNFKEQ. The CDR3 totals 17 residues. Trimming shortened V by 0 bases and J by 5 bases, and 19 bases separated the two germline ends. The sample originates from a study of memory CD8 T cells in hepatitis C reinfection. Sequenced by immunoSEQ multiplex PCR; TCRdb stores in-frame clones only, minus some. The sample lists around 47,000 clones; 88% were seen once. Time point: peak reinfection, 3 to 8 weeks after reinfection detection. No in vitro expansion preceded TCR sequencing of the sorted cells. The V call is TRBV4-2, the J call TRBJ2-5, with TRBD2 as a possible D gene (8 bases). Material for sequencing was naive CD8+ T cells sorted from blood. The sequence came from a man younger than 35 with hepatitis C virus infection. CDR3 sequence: CASSQENGRGRPETQYF. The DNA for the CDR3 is TGTGCCAGCAGCCAAGAGAACGGGAGGGGGCGTCCTGAGACCCAGTACTTC.